The T cell receptor beta chain described here comes from a study of T cells in localized non-small cell lung cancer (TCRdb year 2020). Turning to the overall study: T cell repertoires of hundreds of early-stage NSCLC patients were analyzed, with tumors being compared against uninvolved tumor-adjacent lungs. The cohort consisted of roughly 240 treatment-naive NSCLC patients whose localized lung tumors had been resected. The mean age of the NSCLC patients was roughly 70 years, with 130 or so men and 100 to 110 women.

At diagnosis, peripheral blood, uninvolved tumor-adjacent lung and tumor were collected and stored as a combination of fresh-frozen and FFPE material. For TCR repertoire profiling, the blood samples were analyzed as peripheral blood mononuclear cells. What the research found in general, with its limitations: Multi-region tumor sequencing was not performed, so intratumor heterogeneity could not be excluded. Uninvolved tumor-adjacent lung showed the highest T cell clonality, higher than tumor, which suggests more focused antigenic responses in the adjacent lung. A median of 57 of the top 100 tumor clones turned up in the paired uninvolved adjacent lung, and 28 of those clones also ranked among the top 100 of that same adjacent lung. Because the study design was exploratory, TCR variables were selected using unadjusted p-values without false-discovery rate correction. Longer overall survival was associated with higher blood T cell density, whereas shorter survival was associated with higher adjacent-lung clonality.

A note on this clone: Its antigen is currently not known. Within one base of it there is no much larger clone, and no base qualities were kept.

The immunoSEQ Assay was used to sequence TCR beta CDR3 regions from DNA. The published analysis was carried out like this. To compute T cell density, TCR beta template counts were normalized to usable DNA, which was estimated by amplifying housekeeping genes. Using the preseqR package, richness was estimated by extrapolating to 120,000 templates for tissue samples and 400,000 templates for PBMC samples. Clonality was defined by subtracting Pielou's evenness from one. Tissue-enriched TCRs were identified by differential abundance testing using productive amino-acid clonotypes, minimum total count 5 and alpha 0.1. The Jaccard Index and the Morisita Overlap Index were used to quantify repertoire overlap between compartments. GLIPH grouped TCR beta CDR3s together with public tetramer-defined viral CDR3s, and a viral motif had to include at least three viral sequences and also show V-gene enrichment. TCRdb mirrors the immuneACCESS table, restricted to in-frame sequences. Some clones are absent from its copies; in checked studies, under half trace to an unresolved V gene, and the reason for the others is unknown. Clonal size and the V and J genes are those of that table, whereas D and trimming came from the DNA. This sample comprises 75,000 to 90,000 clones, 84% of them detected only once. Together, the top ten hold approximately 2.8% of the sample.

Source: peripheral blood, taken before any cancer treatment. The receptor comes from a man aged 40 to 69 with stage I lung adenocarcinoma.

The DNA reads TGTGCCAGCAGTTCCAGGACAGCCGCTAACTATGGCTACACCTTC. It encodes CASSSRTAANYGYTF. This chain is built from TRBV5-4 and TRBJ1-2, and perhaps TRBD1 as D gene, on 6 matching bases. The germline V gene (reference sequence) specifies SGHNT as CDR1 and YYREEE as CDR2. V is reduced by 5 bases and J by 0 bases, leaving a spacing of 14 bases between them. Counted from cysteine to phenylalanine, this CDR3 has 15 amino acids. The read is trimmed to its CDR3 DNA, 45 bases read in frame from base 1.